This TCR beta chain derives from a study of metastatic and nonmetastatic thyroid tumors. Study in general: Repertoires of blood and of tissue (tumor or nodule) from malignant and benign thyroid patients were compared.

In this sample, this clone turned up many times. Antigen unknown. No treatment of any kind had been given to any patient before thyroid surgery. Study processing details: Researchers built a distant-metastasis classifier for papillary thyroid cancer that drew on CDR3 differences across clinicopathological groups. Through MiXCR, TCRdb re-clonotyped the PCR reads. These V and J calls originate from TCRdb's pipeline instead of the authors' own analysis. In the table there are 15,000 to 25,000 clones, 22% of which are singletons. Study findings and constraints: According to reports, the diversity of TCR beta was significantly higher in malignant thyroid tumors than in benign nodules, and this held in both blood and tumor samples.

In germline, CDR1 is SQVTM, CDR2 ANQGSEA. The junction had 5 bases not matched to a gene; V was cut back by 4 bases and J by 5 bases. This CDR3 contains 13 residues. The rearrangement uses TRBV29-1 and TRBJ2-7; TRBD1 aligns across 10 bases. Specimen: tumor tissue. The clonotype was recovered from a male donor with papillary thyroid cancer or a benign thyroid nodule (not recorded which). Some clones in this sample may be carry-over from other donors' samples. CDR3 in amino acids: CSVAGTGDDEQYF. As DNA, the CDR3 is TGCAGCGTTGCAGGGACAGGGGACGACGAGCAGTACTTC.